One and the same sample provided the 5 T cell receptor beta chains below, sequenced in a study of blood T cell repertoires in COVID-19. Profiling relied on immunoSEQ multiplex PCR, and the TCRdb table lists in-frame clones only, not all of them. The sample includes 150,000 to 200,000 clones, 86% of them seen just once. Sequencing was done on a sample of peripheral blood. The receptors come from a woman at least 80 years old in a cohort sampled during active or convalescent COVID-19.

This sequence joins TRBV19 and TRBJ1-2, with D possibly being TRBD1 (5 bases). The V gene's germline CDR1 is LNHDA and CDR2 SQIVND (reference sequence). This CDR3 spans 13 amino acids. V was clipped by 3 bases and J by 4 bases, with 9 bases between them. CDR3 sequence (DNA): TGTGCCAGTAGTATCCGGACAAGCTATGGCTACACCTTC. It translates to CASSIRTSYGYTF.

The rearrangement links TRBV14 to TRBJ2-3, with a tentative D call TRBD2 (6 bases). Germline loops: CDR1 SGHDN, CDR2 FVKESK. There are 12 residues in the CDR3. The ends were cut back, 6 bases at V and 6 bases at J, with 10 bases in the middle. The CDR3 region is CASSRSGDTQYF. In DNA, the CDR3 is TGTGCCAGCAGTCGGAGCGGGGATACGCAGTATTTT.

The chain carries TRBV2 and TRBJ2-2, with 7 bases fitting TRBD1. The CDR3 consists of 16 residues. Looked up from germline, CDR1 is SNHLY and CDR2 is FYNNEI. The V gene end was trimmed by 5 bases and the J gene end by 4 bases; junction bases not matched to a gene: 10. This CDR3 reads CASSLQGRRGTGELFF. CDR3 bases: TGTGCCAGCAGTTTACAGGGGCGACGTGGCACCGGGGAGCTGTTTTTT.

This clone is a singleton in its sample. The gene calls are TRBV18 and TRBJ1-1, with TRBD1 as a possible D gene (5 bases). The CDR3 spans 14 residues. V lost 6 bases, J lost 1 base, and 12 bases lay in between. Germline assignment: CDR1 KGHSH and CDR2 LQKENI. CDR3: CASSVGGSNTEAFF. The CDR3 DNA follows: TGTGCCAGCTCCGTGGGGGGTTCGAACACTGAAGCTTTCTTT.

CDR3 in amino acids: CASSPSHGGAGETQYF. The DNA of the CDR3 is TGTGCCAGCAGCCCCTCCCACGGGGGGGCCGGAGAGACCCAGTACTTC. V and J are TRBV5-5 and TRBJ2-5; 8 bases match TRBD2. Germline loops: CDR1 SGHKS, CDR2 YYEKEE (reference sequence). This CDR3 comprises 16 residues. With V trimmed by 4 bases and J by 4 bases, 12 bases remained unmatched.